One TCR beta chain is described in this entry. These data come from a study of identical twins. TCRdb used MiXCR to reprocess the 5' RACE reads, holding one entry per CDR3 protein. Counted here are around 670,000 distinct CDR3 sequences, 6.1% occurring once; the ten biggest clones make up about 2%. This clonotype was sampled from a man aged 18 to 35 in good health. Specimen: naive T cells sorted from blood.

Here the CDR3 DNA reads TGTGCCAGCAGCCAACCAGGGGGTGCGGGCCCCACAGATACGCAGTATTTT. Translating gives CASSQPGGAGPTDTQYF. This rearrangement joins TRBV4-2 to TRBJ2-3, with 7 bases fitting TRBD1. Germline CDR1 and CDR2: LGHNA and YNFKEQ. J lost 2 bases, V lost 2 bases, and 10 bases had no gene match. The CDR3 runs 17 residues.